The 30 T cell receptor beta chains reported below all come from one sample, sequenced in a study of T-cell reconstitution after alpha-beta-depleted transplantation in children. The TCRbeta library was prepared with unique molecular identifiers. TCRdb reprocessed the PCR reads via MiXCR and lists one record per CDR3 protein. Here the sample spans 640,000 or so distinct CDR3 sequences, roughly 15% being singletons. This specimen consisted of PBMCs from the stem cell graft donor, obtained from the stem cell graft. Receptor source: a human donor who donated a stem cell graft to a child with acute myeloid leukemia.

This clonotype has a handful of counts. J is TRBJ1-2 and V is TRBV7-2, with D tentatively TRBD1 (5 bases). Germline loops: CDR1 SGHTA, CDR2 FQGNSA. This CDR3 region has 16 residues. V lost 4 bases, J lost 7 bases, and 22 bases lay in between. DNA of the CDR3: TGTGCCAGCAGCTGGGACCCCCTCCTGGGTTCGGGTGGCTACACCTTC. Encoded protein: CASSWDPLLGSGGYTF.

This chain connects TRBV7-9 to TRBJ1-2; D unresolved. The V and J ends lost 5 bases and 8 bases respectively, with 9 bases between them. CDR1 and CDR2 (germline): SEHNR, FQNEAQ (reference sequence). This CDR3 is 11 amino acids long. CDR3 amino acids: CASSPGSGYTF. In nucleotides, the CDR3 is TGTGCCAGCAGCCCGGGAAGCGGCTACACCTTC.

This clonotype was found once. V is TRBV5-1 and J is TRBJ2-2; D remains ambiguous. CDR3 length equals 14 residues. Trimming stripped 5 bases from V and 6 bases from J, with 14 bases between. Germline V gene sequence: CDR1 SGHRS, CDR2 YFSETQ. CDR3 sequence reads: CASRQDRTAGELFF. CDR3 in DNA: TGCGCCAGCAGGCAGGATCGAACGGCCGGGGAGCTGTTTTTT.

This clonotype was seen ten or more times. This chain connects TRBV12-3 or TRBV12-4 to TRBJ1-3; 8 bases agree with TRBD1. The CDR3 extends over 14 amino acids. V shed 3 bases and J 6 bases; nucleotides not matched to a gene: 4. The CDR3: CASSFQGAVNTIYF. The DNA of the CDR3 is TGTGCCAGCAGTTTCCAGGGGGCGGTAAACACCATATATTTT.

V and J are TRBV24-1 and TRBJ2-1, with D possibly TRBD2 on 6 matching bases. Trimming took 4 bases from V and 6 from J, leaving 18 bases between them. This CDR3 is 16 amino acids long. Germline V gene data show CDR1 as KGHDR and CDR2 as SFDVKD. CDR3 nucleotides: TGTGCCACCAGTGACCCCGGGCGGGGTGCCAGCAATGAGCAGTTCTTC. It yields the protein CATSDPGRGASNEQFF.

The genes are TRBV7-9 and TRBJ1-5; possible D gene TRBD1, 5 bases. The germline CDR1 and CDR2 sequences are SEHNR and FQNEAQ (reference sequence). The CDR3 is made up of 14 amino acids. Between the trimmed V and J ends, which lost 4 bases and 5 bases, there was a span of 12 bases. The CDR3 DNA reads TGTGCCAGCAGCTCCCAGGGTAGATATCAGCCCCAGCATTTT. Protein sequence: CASSSQGRYQPQHF.

The chain carries TRBV6-5 and TRBJ1-5, with 7 bases that match TRBD1. Losses at the gene ends were 10 bases for V and 2 bases for J; bases not matched to a gene: 8. Germline CDR1 MNHEY, CDR2 SVGAGI. CDR3 length: 14 amino acids. The CDR3 DNA sequence: TGTGCCACATTACAGGGGACGGGCAATCAGCCCCAGCATTTT. Its protein product is CATLQGTGNQPQHF.

For the CDR3, the DNA is TGTGCCAGCAGCTTGGATGAACCGGGGAACACCATATATTTT. This gives the protein CASSLDEPGNTIYF. The V call is TRBV7-2, the J call TRBJ1-3; D unresolved. The ends were cut back, 3 bases at V and 7 bases at J, with 13 bases in the middle. CDR1 and CDR2 from the germline V gene are SGHTA and FQGNSA. CDR3 length equals 14 residues.

Points on this clonotype: This could be a read error, since a much larger clone is one nucleotide away. The chain has TRBV20-1 and TRBJ1-5; TRBD1 might be the D (6 bases). The germline gives CDR1 DFQATT, CDR2 SNEGSKA (reference sequence). The CDR3 runs to 14 residues. The CDR3 protein is CSATDRLYYQAQHF. CDR3 bases: TGCAGTGCCACAGACAGGCTCTACTATCAGGCCCAGCATTTT.

A few counts support this clonotype. The chain links TRBV7-2 to TRBJ1-2; the match to TRBD1 covers 9 bases. CDR3 length equals 16 residues. Unmatched junction bases numbered 9, after V lost 5 bases and J lost 2 bases. Germline CDR1 SGHTA, CDR2 FQGNSA. The CDR3 protein is CASSQNRGRSNYGYTF. The CDR3 region has the DNA TGTGCCAGCAGCCAGAACAGGGGGCGATCGAACTATGGCTACACCTTC.

Ten or more counts support this clonotype. This chain joins TRBV5-6 and TRBJ2-2; D is undetermined. Germline V gene lookup returns CDR1 SGHDT and CDR2 YYEEEE. This CDR3 is 13 amino acids long. V shed 1 base and J shed 5 bases, with 6 bases lying between them. Here the CDR3 reads CASSLIDTGELFF. As DNA, the CDR3 is TGTGCCAGCAGCTTGATAGATACCGGGGAGCTGTTTTTT.

J is TRBJ2-3 and V is TRBV5-1; D not certain. The CDR3 contains 14 residues. V lost 0 bases and J lost 4, with 9 bases in between. Germline assignment: CDR1 SGHRS and CDR2 YFSETQ. CDR3 protein: CASSLATRSDTQYF. The CDR3 bases are TGCGCCAGCAGCTTGGCTACTCGGTCAGATACGCAGTATTTT. The full variable domain, completed using reference TRBV5-1 and TRBJ2-3, is KAGVTQTPRYLIKTRGQQVTLSCSPISGHRSVSWYQQTPGQGLQFLFEYFSETQRNKGNFPGRFSGRQFSNSRSEMNVSTLELGDSALYLCASSLATRSDTQYFGPGTRLTVL.

This clonotype came up many times. This chain uses TRBV5-1 with TRBJ2-7; no clear D. Trimming took off 5 bases at V and 0 bases at J, with 6 bases between the two ends. The germline V gene encodes CDR1 SGHRS and CDR2 YFSETQ. The CDR3 is 12 residues long. In DNA, the CDR3 is TGCGCCAGCAGGCAGGACTCCTACGAGCAGTACTTC. Translated: CASRQDSYEQYF.

The genes are TRBV7-2 and TRBJ2-1; no definite D call. CDR1 and CDR2 (germline): SGHTA, FQGNSA. CDR3 length equals 13 residues. Trimming stripped 5 bases from V and 4 bases from J, with 9 bases between. CDR3 in amino acids: CASSADPYNEQFF. CDR3 sequence (DNA): TGTGCCAGCAGCGCCGACCCGTACAATGAGCAGTTCTTC.

This clonotype has only a few counts. The chain links TRBV5-6 to TRBJ1-5; tentatively, D is TRBD1 (5 bases). Germline assignment: CDR1 SGHDT and CDR2 YYEEEE. The CDR3 has 15 residues. The V end lost 0 bases, the J end lost 2 bases, and 9 bases lay between the germline ends. The CDR3 coding sequence is TGTGCCAGCAGCTTGGAAGGGGCCCGCAATCAGCCCCAGCATTTT. This sequence encodes CASSLEGARNQPQHF.

This clonotype was counted a few times. This sequence joins TRBV4-3 and TRBJ2-1; 7 bases are a match to TRBD2. V gave up 3 bases and J gave up 7 bases; unmatched junction bases: 9. This CDR3 has 15 amino acids. CDR1 is LGHNA, CDR2 YSLEER, per germline. Written as DNA, the CDR3 is TGCGCCAGCAGCCACGCCGAGCGGGGCCAGAATGAGCAGTTCTTC. Translated: CASSHAERGQNEQFF.

The chain joins TRBV5-1 to TRBJ2-2, with 10 bases fitting TRBD1. CDR1 is SGHRS, CDR2 YFSETQ, per germline. After removal of 3 bases from V and 2 bases from J, the junction contained 7 bases not matched to a gene. This CDR3 has 17 amino acids. The CDR3 coding sequence is TGCGCCAGCAGCTGGGGACAGGGGTGGATCAACACCGGGGAGCTGTTTTTT. It is translated as CASSWGQGWINTGELFF.

In its sample, this clonotype was seen a few times. The chain employs TRBV9 and TRBJ2-7; 7 nucleotides line up with TRBD1. The germline V gene has CDR1 SGDLS and CDR2 YYNGEE. J lost 2 bases, V lost 3 bases, and 5 bases had no gene match. The CDR3 spans 14 residues. The CDR3: CASSANRGPYEQYF. As DNA, the CDR3 is TGTGCCAGCAGCGCAAACAGGGGCCCCTACGAGCAGTACTTC. Full variable domain (rest looked up from reference TRBV9 and TRBJ2-7): DSGVTQTPKHLITATGQRVTLRCSPRSGDLSVYWYQQSLDQGLQFLIQYYNGEERAKGNILERFSAQQFPDLHSELNLSSLELGDSALYFCASSANRGPYEQYFGPGTRLTVT.

This clonotype was seen repeatedly, ten times or more. The chain joins TRBV4-3 to TRBJ2-7, with D perhaps TRBD1 (6 bases). Trimming shortened V by 0 bases and J by 2 bases, and 11 bases separated the two germline ends. CDR3 length: 15 amino acids. Per germline, CDR1 LGHNA and CDR2 YSLEER. For the CDR3, the DNA is TGCGCCAGCAGCCAAGATAGGGACAATACCTACGAGCAGTACTTC. The encoded protein is CASSQDRDNTYEQYF.

V and J are TRBV5-1 and TRBJ1-1; the match to TRBD1 covers 11 bases. V was pared by 4 bases and J by 5 bases, with 7 bases of the junction left unmatched. The CDR3 consists of 15 residues. Germline CDR1 SGHRS, CDR2 YFSETQ. The CDR3: CASSPGTGGMTEAFF. The CDR3 bases are TGCGCCAGCAGCCCGGGGACAGGGGGTATGACTGAAGCTTTCTTT.

This clonotype was observed a few times. This chain connects TRBV4-2 to TRBJ2-1; possible D gene TRBD2, 6 bases. Trimming took 4 bases from V and 2 from J, leaving 15 bases between them. The CDR3 has 16 amino acids. Germline V gives CDR1 LGHNA, CDR2 YNFKEQ. The CDR3 loop reads CASSPPEGITYNEQFF. DNA for the CDR3: TGTGCCAGCAGCCCTCCGGAGGGAATCACCTACAATGAGCAGTTCTTC.

This clonotype has at least ten counts. The chain links TRBV20-1 to TRBJ2-1, with no clear D. Germline V gene lookup returns CDR1 DFQATT and CDR2 SNEGSKA (reference sequence). The CDR3 consists of 13 residues. Trimming cost V 4 bases and J 3 bases, with 10 bases left between them. The CDR3 DNA reads TGCAGTGCTACTCTCCGGGTCTACAATGAGCAGTTCTTC. The encoded protein is CSATLRVYNEQFF.

The chain has TRBV5-5 and TRBJ1-4; D is unclear. This CDR3 is 13 amino acids long. The V gene lost 1 base and the J gene lost 8 bases, with 9 bases spanning the gap. Germline V gene sequence: CDR1 SGHKS, CDR2 YYEKEE (reference sequence). The CDR3 spells CASSLFLGEKLFF. The CDR3 DNA sequence: TGTGCCAGCAGCTTGTTTCTTGGAGAAAAACTGTTTTTT.

This clonotype was detected ten times or more. The rearrangement joins TRBV5-1 to TRBJ1-2; 7 bases line up with TRBD1. In germline, CDR1 is SGHRS, CDR2 YFSETQ. V lost 4 bases to trimming and J lost 6 bases; unmatched junction nucleotides: 12. The CDR3 extends over 15 amino acids. DNA of the CDR3: TGCGCCAGCAGCCTCGGTCGGACAGGATGGAATGGCTACACCTTC. It codes for CASSLGRTGWNGYTF.

V usage is TRBV20-1 and J usage is TRBJ1-1, with a tentative D call TRBD1 (5 bases). V was pared by 1 base and J by 2 bases, with 14 bases between. Germline V gives CDR1 DFQATT, CDR2 SNEGSKA (reference sequence). The CDR3 loop spans 15 amino acids. The DNA of the CDR3 is TGCAGTGCTAGAGGCCCCCAGGGAGGCAACACTGAAGCTTTCTTT. Protein: CSARGPQGGNTEAFF.

This clonotype was seen ten or more times. This chain joins TRBV5-1 and TRBJ2-1; 10 bases align to TRBD1. Per germline, CDR1 SGHRS and CDR2 YFSETQ. The CDR3 is 13 amino acids. V shed 6 bases and J 7 bases; nucleotides not matched to a gene: 4. CDR3 DNA: TGCGCCAGCACCGGACAGGGGGATAATGAGCAGTTCTTC. This gives the protein CASTGQGDNEQFF.

The V and J genes are TRBV2 and TRBJ2-7; TRBD1 matches 10 bases. Losses at the gene ends were 7 bases for V and 1 base for J; bases not matched to a gene: 4. The CDR3 is made up of 14 amino acids. Germline CDR1 is SNHLY and CDR2 is FYNNEI. This chain's CDR3 is CASTRTGGSYEQYV. CDR3 bases: TGTGCCAGCACGCGGACAGGGGGATCCTACGAGCAGTACGTC.

This clonotype was seen ten or more times. The chain combines TRBV29-1 with TRBJ2-2; maybe TRBD2 (6 bases). There are 15 residues in the CDR3. The germline V and J ends were trimmed by 4 bases and 6 bases, with 18 bases remaining between them. CDR1 is SQVTM and CDR2 is ANQGSEA in the germline V gene. CDR3 sequence (DNA): TGCAGCGTTGTAGGGAGGCAAGGAAAGGCCGGGGAGCTGTTTTTT. Encoded protein: CSVVGRQGKAGELFF.

Comments on this clonotype: A read error is possible here, since a much larger clone lies one base away. The rearrangement joins TRBV20-1 to TRBJ1-6; tentatively, D is TRBD1 (5 bases). Trimming removed 6 bases at V and 11 bases at J, with 20 bases between. This CDR3 has 14 residues. Germline-derived CDR1 and CDR2 are DFQATT and SNEGSKA (reference sequence). The CDR3 loop is CSAPSGDVGPPLHF. The CDR3 DNA reads as TGCAGTGCACCTAGCGGGGACGTGGGTCCACCCCTCCACTTT.

This clonotype was picked up a small number of times. The V and J genes are TRBV20-1 and TRBJ2-6; the D gene is possibly TRBD1 (6 bases). Trimming cost V 5 bases and J 0 bases, with 14 bases left between them. Germline lookup yields CDR1 DFQATT and CDR2 SNEGSKA (reference sequence). This CDR3 has 16 amino acids. The CDR3 DNA reads as TGCAGTGCTCACCCGGGACACTCCTCTGGGGCCAACGTCCTGACTTTC. Protein sequence: CSAHPGHSSGANVLTF.